Sequencing of this T cell receptor (beta chain) was carried out in a study of cytomegalovirus exposure and HLA in healthy donors. General study results and limits: Likely technical artifact: a cluster of highly shared sequence variants. Analysis was performed later, and it showed HLA-associated TCR beta chains to be more clonally expanded than equally common others. CMV serostatus was the sole immune exposure data available.

Germline assignment: CDR1 MNHEY and CDR2 SVGAGI. Trimming removed 0 bases at V and 5 bases at J, with 11 bases between. The CDR3 length is 16 residues. This clone was seen a handful of times. What it binds is unknown. The PCR made use of 60 Vbeta and 13 Jbeta primers. Per the authors' pipeline: Later work found 65 million to 90 million unique TCR beta chains, with about 10 million shared. Data came from immunoSEQ multiplex PCR; TCRdb stores just in-frame clones and leaves some out. The DNA gave D and trimming, while V, J and clone size come from that table. The profile shows around 120,000 clones, roughly 84% of them singletons.

Sequencing used PBMCs. The receptor's source is a girl aged 2 to 9 in good health and CMV-seronegative. The V gene is TRBV6-5, the J gene TRBJ1-6; tentative D call: TRBD1 (6 bases). The CDR3 nucleotides read TGTGCCAGCAGTTACTCGAGTAGGGGGAATAATTCACCCCTCCACTTT. It yields the protein CASSYSSRGNNSPLHF.